This T cell receptor (beta chain) was observed in a study of Tregs in tolerant kidney transplant recipients. Regarding the study as a whole: The most relevant donor-specific Treg TCRbeta repertoire apparently came from expansion with activated donor B cells.

Libraries were prepared by immunoSEQ multiplex PCR; TCRdb keeps only in-frame clonotypes and omits some of them. The table has about 240,000 clones, approximately 83% seen once. In the case of this clone: Its antigen is not identified.

Germline V gene lookup returns CDR1 MNHNS and CDR2 SASEGT. The CDR3 contains 14 residues. V dropped 2 bases and J dropped 2 bases, with 9 bases sitting between them. CD4+CD25+CD127- Tregs, CD4+CD25- non-Tregs, CD4 and CD8 cells were sorted. This chain connects TRBV6-1 to TRBJ1-1; unclear D gene. This clonotype was obtained from a human donor in good health. Sequenced material: CD4+ T cells from blood. CDR3 DNA sequence: TGTGCCAGCAGTGAAAGGTGGGTTAACACTGAAGCTTTCTTT. It encodes CASSERWVNTEAFF.